These 15 T cell receptor beta chains were sequenced from one sample in a study of blood T cell repertoires in COVID-19. Sequencing used immunoSEQ multiplex PCR; TCRdb keeps in-frame clones, though not all of them. In the table there are around 160,000 clones, about 92% of which are singletons. Sequenced: peripheral blood. Receptors originate from a man in his sixties with active or convalescent COVID-19.

This clone was counted a single time. V usage is TRBV19 and J usage is TRBJ1-1; 7 bases agree with TRBD1. From germline, CDR1 is LNHDA and CDR2 SQIVND (reference sequence). V lost 4 bases, J lost 5 bases, and 4 bases stayed unmatched. The CDR3 extends over 13 amino acids. Here the CDR3 DNA reads TGTGCCAGTAGTAATACAGGGGAGACTGAAGCTTTCTTT. Its translation: CASSNTGETEAFF.

Here the CDR3 DNA reads TGTGCCACCACCCGCAAAAATCACAGGGCTGGAAACACCATATATTTT. Protein: CATTRKNHRAGNTIYF. The chain combines TRBV24-1 with TRBJ1-3; TRBD1 is a possible D gene (6 bases). Per the germline V gene, CDR1 is KGHDR and CDR2 is SFDVKD. CDR3 length: 16 residues. Deletions cut 8 bases from V and 2 bases from J, with 18 bases between.

This clone was recorded only once. The gene calls are TRBV3-1 (or the pseudogene TRBV3-2) and TRBJ1-1; 8 bases are shared with TRBD1. In germline, CDR1 is LGHDT, CDR2 YNNKEL (reference sequence). The ends lost 2 bases at V and 4 bases at J; junction bases unmatched: 6. This CDR3 has 15 residues. CDR3 sequence reads: CASSQMDREGTEAFF. The DNA for the CDR3 is TGTGCCAGCAGCCAAATGGACAGGGAGGGCACTGAAGCTTTCTTT.

J is TRBJ2-1 and V is TRBV6-5, with 10 bases matching TRBD2. Trimming took 5 bases from V and 2 from J; bases not matched to a gene: 3. CDR1 is MNHEY, CDR2 SVGAGI, per germline. This CDR3 is built from 15 residues. Here the CDR3 reads CASSTGLAAYNEQFF. The CDR3 bases are TGTGCCAGCAGTACCGGACTAGCGGCCTACAATGAGCAGTTCTTC.

V and J are TRBV7-8 and TRBJ2-5; tentatively, D is TRBD1 (6 bases). This CDR3 is built from 13 residues. V lost 5 bases and J lost 5, with 12 bases in between. Germline lookup yields CDR1 SGHVS and CDR2 FQNEAQ. In DNA form, the CDR3 reads TGTGCCAGCAGCCTACAGGGTTTTGAGACCCAGTACTTC. Encoded protein: CASSLQGFETQYF.

The rearrangement links TRBV9 to TRBJ1-2, with 9 bases that match TRBD1. Germline assignment: CDR1 SGDLS and CDR2 YYNGEE. V lost 4 bases, J lost 4 bases, and 8 bases stayed unmatched. The CDR3 consists of 15 residues. CDR3 in amino acids: CASSPQTGGGYGYTF. The DNA of the CDR3 is TGTGCCAGCAGCCCCCAGACAGGGGGTGGCTATGGCTACACCTTC. The variable domain in full, with the rest retrieved from reference TRBV9 and TRBJ1-2, is DSGVTQTPKHLITATGQRVTLRCSPRSGDLSVYWYQQSLDQGLQFLIQYYNGEERAKGNILERFSAQQFPDLHSELNLSSLELGDSALYFCASSPQTGGGYGYTFGSGTRLTVV.

In DNA form, the CDR3 reads TGTGCCAGCAGCGACAGGGTAGGCAATCAGCCCCAGCATTTT. Translating it yields CASSDRVGNQPQHF. The V and J genes are TRBV7-2 and TRBJ1-5, with 7 bases fitting TRBD1. The CDR3 is made up of 14 amino acids. J was trimmed by 2 bases and V by 5 bases; bases with no gene match: 3. Germline values: CDR1 SGHTA, CDR2 FQGNSA.

The chain links TRBV19 to TRBJ2-1; D is undetermined. CDR3 length equals 12 residues. V shed 3 bases and J shed 3 bases, with 3 bases lying between them. The germline CDR1 and CDR2 sequences are LNHDA and SQIVND (reference sequence). The CDR3 DNA reads as TGTGCCAGTAGTATCAGCTACAATGAGCAGTTCTTC. Its translation: CASSISYNEQFF. The full variable domain, its missing parts supplied by reference TRBV19 and TRBJ2-1, is DGGITQSPKYLFRKEGQNVTLSCEQNLNHDAMYWYRQDPGQGLRLIYYSQIVNDFQKGDIAEGYSVSREKKESFPLTVTSAQKNPTAFYLCASSISYNEQFFGPGTRLTVL.

V and J are TRBV3-1 (or the pseudogene TRBV3-2) and TRBJ1-1; D may be TRBD1 (6 bases). CDR1 and CDR2 (germline): LGHDT, YNNKEL (reference sequence). The CDR3 is 13 amino acids. The V end lost 0 bases, the J end lost 11 bases, and 13 bases lay between the germline ends. The CDR3 bases are TGTGCCAGCAGCCAAGATGGGCTTCAGGGGGCTTTCTTT. Translated, it gives CASSQDGLQGAFF.

The chain is built from TRBV18 and TRBJ2-7; TRBD2 matches at 7 bases. CDR1 and CDR2 (germline): KGHSH, LQKENI. The CDR3 length is 15 residues. With 3 bases clipped from V and 4 bases from J, the junction kept 9 bases outside the gene matches. As DNA, the CDR3 is TGTGCCAGCTCACCCGGCGCGGGAGAAGGGTACGAGCAGTACTTC. Its translation: CASSPGAGEGYEQYF.

The rearrangement joins TRBV5-8 to TRBJ2-1; 13 positions agree with TRBD2. The CDR3 contains 16 residues. V was clipped by 0 bases and J by 3 bases; unmatched bases: 0. Germline V gene lookup returns CDR1 SGHTS and CDR2 YDEGEE. The CDR3 here is CASSLGLAGGYNEQFF. DNA of the CDR3: TGTGCCAGCAGCTTGGGACTAGCGGGGGGCTACAATGAGCAGTTCTTC. Full variable domain (rest looked up from reference TRBV5-8 and TRBJ2-1): EAGVTQSPTHLIKTRGQQATLRCSPISGHTSVYWYQQALGLGLQFLLWYDEGEERNRGNFPPRFSGRQFPNYSSELNVNALELEDSALYLCASSLGLAGGYNEQFFGPGTRLTVL.

This chain joins TRBV5-1 and TRBJ2-1; TRBD2 aligns across 16 bases. Germline V lookup: CDR1 SGHRS, CDR2 YFSETQ. The junction had 7 bases not matched to a gene; V was cut back by 4 bases and J by 6 bases. CDR3 size: 17 residues. The DNA of the CDR3 is TGCGCCAGCAGCGTCGGGACTAGCGGGGGGGCCGGCAATGAGCAGTTCTTC. This gives the protein CASSVGTSGGAGNEQFF. Using reference TRBV5-1 and TRBJ2-1 for the parts outside the CDR3, the full variable domain is KAGVTQTPRYLIKTRGQQVTLSCSPISGHRSVSWYQQTPGQGLQFLFEYFSETQRNKGNFPGRFSGRQFSNSRSEMNVSTLELGDSALYLCASSVGTSGGAGNEQFFGPGTRLTVL.

The chain employs TRBV19 and TRBJ2-3; TRBD2 agrees at 9 bases. The junction had 11 bases not matched to a gene; V was cut back by 3 bases and J by 7 bases. The CDR3 consists of 16 residues. Germline CDR1 is LNHDA and CDR2 is SQIVND (reference sequence). The CDR3 loop reads CASSILSGGPSYTQYF. The CDR3 region has the DNA TGTGCCAGTAGTATTCTCAGCGGGGGGCCATCCTATACGCAGTATTTT. The full variable domain, completed using reference TRBV19 and TRBJ2-3, is DGGITQSPKYLFRKEGQNVTLSCEQNLNHDAMYWYRQDPGQGLRLIYYSQIVNDFQKGDIAEGYSVSREKKESFPLTVTSAQKNPTAFYLCASSILSGGPSYTQYFGPGTRLTVL.

The sample holds a few counts of this clone. The genes are TRBV11-2 and TRBJ1-5; 8 bases fit TRBD1. CDR3 length: 14 amino acids. CDR1 and CDR2 (germline): SGHAT, FQNNGV. V was clipped by 1 base and J by 4 bases; unmatched bases: 0. This CDR3 reads CASSLGTGNQPQHF. The CDR3 DNA sequence: TGTGCCAGCAGCTTAGGGACAGGGAATCAGCCCCAGCATTTT.

This clone was picked up a small number of times. This rearrangement joins TRBV5-4 to TRBJ2-7, with 8 bases matching TRBD1. J lost 3 bases, V lost 4 bases, and 6 bases had no gene match. There are 14 residues in the CDR3. Germline CDR1 is SGHNT and CDR2 is YYREEE (reference sequence). For the CDR3, the DNA is TGTGCCAGCAGCCGGGACAGGTTGTTCTACGAGCAGTACTTC. This sequence encodes CASSRDRLFYEQYF.